The 13 T cell receptor beta chains presented below share a single source sample, sequenced in a study of shared clonotypes between healthy human individuals. Profiled with immunoSEQ multiplex PCR; TCRdb holds only in-frame clones, not every one. The data contain 180,000 or so clones, around 93% of them singletons. Sequencing was performed on naive CD4+ T cells sorted from blood. Regarding subset: CD45RA+ positively selected. These receptors came from a woman younger than 45 in good health.

The chain employs TRBV11-2 and TRBJ2-2; D remains ambiguous. V lost 5 bases to trimming and J lost 4 bases, with 17 bases between them. The CDR3 is made up of 16 amino acids. CDR1 SGHAT and CDR2 FQNNGV come from the germline V gene. The CDR3 reads CASSILPRGPTGELFF. The CDR3 region has the DNA TGTGCCAGCAGCATCCTACCTCGAGGCCCCACCGGGGAGCTGTTTTTT.

A note on this clone: One end of the junction does not line up with germline, which may come from a read error. Distinct nucleotide sequences in the sample also encode this CDR3. The rearrangement joins TRBV29-1 to TRBJ2-7; TRBD1 aligns across 9 bases. This CDR3 has 13 amino acids. The germline CDR1 and CDR2 sequences are SQVTM and ANQGSEA. CDR3 sequence reads: CSVGRDRESEQYF. The CDR3 DNA sequence: TGCAGCGTTGGCCGGGACAGGGAATCCGAGCAATACTTC.

The chain employs TRBV27 and TRBJ1-5, with D unresolved. The germline CDR1 and CDR2 sequences are MNHEY and SMNVEV (reference sequence). This CDR3 contains 15 residues. Trimming took 0 bases from V and 4 from J, leaving 10 bases between them. CDR3: CASSLSGLGNQPQHF. The CDR3 coding sequence is TGTGCCAGCAGTTTATCCGGCCTCGGGAATCAGCCCCAGCATTTT.

The gene calls are TRBV4-1 and TRBJ2-4; 8 positions match TRBD1. The ends lost 1 base at V and 0 bases at J; junction bases unmatched: 2. CDR1 MGHRA and CDR2 YSYEKL come from the germline V gene. CDR3 length equals 16 residues. The CDR3 DNA reads TGCGCCAGCAGCCAAGGGGACAGGCTAGCCAAAAACATTCAGTACTTC. Amino acids: CASSQGDRLAKNIQYF.

The chain joins TRBV5-1 to TRBJ2-6; TRBD1 is a possible D gene (5 bases). The CDR3 has 16 residues. Germline CDR1 SGHRS, CDR2 YFSETQ. Deletions cut 0 bases from V and 2 bases from J, with 9 bases between. CDR3 protein: CASSLGDSAGANVLTF. In nucleotides, the CDR3 is TGCGCCAGCAGCTTGGGAGACAGTGCTGGGGCCAACGTCCTGACTTTC.

This clone was detected only once. The V and J genes are TRBV27 and TRBJ2-5; D is undetermined. This CDR3 has 15 amino acids. Germline-derived CDR1 and CDR2 are MNHEY and SMNVEV (reference sequence). V was shortened by 0 bases and J by 0 bases, with 8 bases between the two germline ends. CDR3 bases: TGTGCCAGCAGTTTATCTCGCCAGTACCAAGAGACCCAGTACTTC. Its protein is CASSLSRQYQETQYF.

The CDR3 region is CASSPSQTGELFF. The CDR3 nucleotides read TGTGCCAGCTCACCATCCCAGACCGGGGAGCTGTTTTTT. V gene TRBV18 combines with J gene TRBJ2-2; no clear D gene. With 2 bases removed from V and 5 bases from J, the gap between germline ends came to 6 bases. CDR1 and CDR2 (germline): KGHSH, LQKENI. The CDR3 length is 13 residues.

The rearrangement joins TRBV7-7 to TRBJ1-6; 7 bases align to TRBD1. CDR3 length: 15 amino acids. Germline trimming cut 2 bases from V and 9 bases from J; bases unmatched to any gene: 7. The germline V gene has CDR1 SSHAT and CDR2 FNYEAQ (reference sequence). CDR3 sequence reads: CASSLRQGDGSPLHF. The CDR3 DNA reads TGTGCCAGCAGCTTACGGCAGGGGGACGGTTCACCCCTCCACTTT.

The V and J genes are TRBV18 and TRBJ1-4; no reliable D call. This CDR3 contains 13 residues. The germline gives CDR1 KGHSH, CDR2 LQKENI. The germline V and J ends were trimmed by 3 bases and 8 bases, with 10 bases remaining between them. The CDR3 nucleotides are TGTGCCAGCTCACCGGGGTTAGGCGAAAAACTGTTTTTT. Amino acid sequence: CASSPGLGEKLFF.

The V call is TRBV5-4, the J call TRBJ2-5; TRBD2 aligns across 11 bases. The tail of the sequence fits TRBJ2-7 better, so the J call may be wrong. Germline V gene lookup returns CDR1 SGHNT and CDR2 YYREEE (reference sequence). The CDR3 contains 16 residues. CDR3 sequence (DNA): TGTGCCAGCAGCTTGGGAACTAGCGGGGGCTACTACGAGCAGTACTTC. Its protein product is CASSLGTSGGYYEQYF.

V and J are TRBV6-1 and TRBJ1-5; TRBD1 matches at 11 bases. Trimming cost V 4 bases and J 6 bases; bases outside gene matches: 2. This CDR3 has 14 residues. Looked up from germline, CDR1 is MNHNS and CDR2 is SASEGT. CDR3 DNA: TGTGCCAGCAGTGGGGGGACAGGGGGTCAGCCCCAGCATTTT. Its protein is CASSGGTGGQPQHF.

The CDR3 bases are TGCAGCGGGTACAGGGGCTACGAGCAGTACTTC. It is translated as CSGYRGYEQYF. The V call is TRBV29-1, the J call TRBJ2-7; 7 nucleotides align to TRBD1. V trimming: 7 bases; J trimming: 3 bases; junction bases outside the gene matches: 3. CDR1 is SQVTM, CDR2 ANQGSEA, per germline. This CDR3 spans 11 amino acids.

V and J are TRBV28 and TRBJ2-5, with 8 bases identical to TRBD2. Germline V lookup: CDR1 MDHEN, CDR2 SYDVKM. V dropped 7 bases and J dropped 5; count of bases not matched to a gene: 6. The CDR3 is 13 amino acids. The chain's CDR3 is CASILSGGETQYF. The CDR3 DNA follows: TGTGCCAGCATTCTATCGGGAGGGGAGACCCAGTACTTC. The whole variable domain, filled in from reference TRBV28 and TRBJ2-5, reads DVKVTQSSRYLVKRTGEKVFLECVQDMDHENMFWYRQDPGLGLRLIYFSYDVKMKEKGDIPEGYSVSREKKERFSLILESASTNQTSMYLCASILSGGETQYFGPGTRLLVL.